The 32 T cell receptor beta chains below come from one sample, sequenced in a study of blood T cell repertoires in COVID-19. The method was immunoSEQ multiplex PCR; TCRdb's version includes in-frame clones alone and lacks a portion of them. Of some 200,000 clones in the sample, 70% to 90% were seen once. Sequenced: peripheral blood. These TCRs come from a man of 80 years or more with acute or convalescent COVID-19.

The V call is TRBV11-2, the J call TRBJ1-1; 8 bases are shared with TRBD1. Per the germline V gene, CDR1 is SGHAT and CDR2 is FQNNGV. The CDR3 runs 13 residues. Germline trimming cut 5 bases from V and 10 bases from J; bases unmatched to any gene: 9. The CDR3, as DNA: TGTGCCAGCAGCGGAGACAGGGGAGTGGGAGCTTTCTTT. Translated: CASSGDRGVGAFF.

This clone is a singleton in its sample. This chain uses TRBV5-1 with TRBJ2-1, with 9 bases matching TRBD1. The CDR3 contains 14 residues. Germline lookup yields CDR1 SGHRS and CDR2 YFSETQ. V lost 0 bases to trimming and J lost 7 bases; unmatched junction nucleotides: 2. The CDR3 bases are TGCGCCAGCAGCTTGGGCGACAGGGGGAATGAGCAGTTCTTC. Protein product: CASSLGDRGNEQFF.

The table lists this clone with a count of one. This chain uses TRBV7-2 with TRBJ2-2, with a tentative D call TRBD2 (6 bases). This CDR3 spans 15 amino acids. The germline gives CDR1 SGHTA, CDR2 FQGNSA. Deletions cut 1 base from V and 2 bases from J, with 8 bases between. The CDR3 spells CASSLVAANTGELFF. The CDR3 DNA is TGTGCCAGCAGCTTAGTAGCGGCAAACACCGGGGAGCTGTTTTTT.

The chain is built from TRBV27 and TRBJ2-7, with 13 bases identical to TRBD2. Germline-derived CDR1 and CDR2 are MNHEY and SMNVEV (reference sequence). After removal of 3 bases from V and 2 bases from J, the junction contained 10 bases not matched to a gene. The CDR3 has 18 residues. The CDR3 sequence: CASSFQGTSGTGTYEQYF. CDR3 nucleotide sequence: TGTGCCAGCAGTTTCCAAGGGACTAGCGGGACAGGGACCTACGAGCAGTACTTC.

The chain is built from TRBV11-3 and TRBJ2-1; the match to TRBD1 covers 10 bases. The V segment lost 2 bases and the J segment 9 bases; nucleotides outside the gene matches: 13. Germline values: CDR1 SGHNT, CDR2 YENEEA. The CDR3 spans 17 residues. The CDR3 region has the DNA TGTGCCAGCAGCTTATTGCCGGGACAGGGGACGCCCGGTGAGCAGTTCTTC. Its protein product is CASSLLPGQGTPGEQFF.

This sequence joins TRBV27 and TRBJ2-1, with a possible D match to TRBD1 (6 bases). The V gene lost 3 bases and the J gene lost 1 base, with 10 bases spanning the gap. The germline V gene encodes CDR1 MNHEY and CDR2 SMNVEV (reference sequence). This CDR3 contains 15 residues. The chain's CDR3 is CASSLDSLSYNEQFF. The CDR3 nucleotides are TGTGCCAGCAGTTTGGACAGTCTTTCCTACAATGAGCAGTTCTTC.

The rearrangement joins TRBV6-4 to TRBJ2-3, with 9 bases fitting TRBD2. J gave up 2 bases and V 4 bases, and 4 bases lay outside the gene matches. Germline V gene sequence: CDR1 MRHNA, CDR2 SNTAGT. The CDR3 extends over 15 amino acids. The CDR3 DNA reads TGTGCCAGCAGTGGGAGCGGGGGGCCCACAGATACGCAGTATTTT. This translates into CASSGSGGPTDTQYF.

V is TRBV7-2 and J is TRBJ2-3; maybe TRBD1 (5 bases). Trimming shortened V by 5 bases and J by 4 bases, and 13 bases separated the two germline ends. Germline V gene lookup returns CDR1 SGHTA and CDR2 FQGNSA. The CDR3 extends over 14 amino acids. The CDR3 reads CASSQNRPPDTQYF. Here the CDR3 DNA reads TGTGCCAGCAGCCAAAACAGGCCACCAGATACGCAGTATTTT.

This chain joins TRBV28 and TRBJ1-2, with TRBD1 matching 8 bases. J gave up 0 bases and V 1 base, and 16 bases lay outside the gene matches. This CDR3 is 20 amino acids long. CDR1 MDHEN and CDR2 SYDVKM come from the germline V gene. The CDR3 loop reads CASSLSYYGQGKGANYGYTF. DNA for the CDR3: TGTGCCAGCAGTTTATCGTATTATGGACAGGGTAAGGGCGCTAACTATGGCTACACCTTC.

The chain is built from TRBV12-2 and TRBJ2-3; TRBD2 is the table's D call, not checked against the DNA. TRBV12-2 is deemed a pseudogene. The CDR3 totals 17 residues. The CDR3 loop is CASRLVVARHSTDTQYF. In nucleotides, the CDR3 is TGTGCAAGTCGCTTAGTGGTAGCGAGGCATAGCACAGATACGCAGTATTTT.

CDR3 nucleotide sequence: TGTGCCAGCAGTCCTAGCGGGAGATACACCGGGGAGCTGTTTTTT. Translated: CASSPSGRYTGELFF. The chain uses TRBV7-2 and TRBJ2-2; TRBD2 matches at 10 bases. Germline V gene data show CDR1 as SGHTA and CDR2 as FQGNSA. The CDR3 spans 15 residues. With V trimmed by 6 bases and J by 3 bases, 4 bases remained unmatched. Supplemented by reference TRBV7-2 and TRBJ2-2, the full variable domain reads GAGVSQSPSNKVTEKGKDVELRCDPISGHTALYWYRQSLGQGLEFLIYFQGNSAPDKSGLPSDRFSAERTGGSVSTLTIQRTQQEDSAVYLCASSPSGRYTGELFFGEGSRLTVL.

CDR3 nucleotide sequence: TGTGCCACCAGCAGTGGACCGGACAGACCCCCCTACAATGAGCAGTTCTTC. It yields the protein CATSSGPDRPPYNEQFF. The J gene is TRBJ2-1, the V gene TRBV15; the D gene is possibly TRBD1 (6 bases). V was clipped by 3 bases and J by 2 bases, with 17 bases between them. CDR1 and CDR2 (germline): LNHNV, YYDKDF (reference sequence). The CDR3 is made up of 17 amino acids.

As DNA, the CDR3 is TGTGCCAGTAGTATAACTTCAGGGTACGGAAACACCATATATTTT. This codes for CASSITSGYGNTIYF. The chain employs TRBV19 and TRBJ1-3, with a possible D match to TRBD1 (5 bases). The CDR3 has 15 amino acids. V shed 2 bases and J shed 4 bases, with 12 bases lying between them. Germline V gene data show CDR1 as LNHDA and CDR2 as SQIVND (reference sequence).

A note on this clone: Germline and junction disagree at one end, which may indicate a read error. This chain links TRBV7-9 with TRBJ2-2, with D perhaps TRBD1 (6 bases). CDR1 and CDR2 (germline): SEHNR, FQNEAQ (reference sequence). The CDR3 extends over 16 amino acids. The CDR3 bases are TGTGCCAGCAGCTTTAGTACATCAGGGGCCACCCGGGAGCTGTTTTTT. Translated, it gives CASSFSTSGATRELFF.

The chain joins TRBV7-8 to TRBJ1-2; TRBD1 is a possible D gene (6 bases). This CDR3 has 13 residues. CDR1 SGHVS and CDR2 FQNEAQ come from the germline V gene. Trimming removed 1 base at V and 8 bases at J, with 11 bases between. The CDR3 DNA follows: TGTGCCAGCAGCTTAGGGACAGAGACGGGCTACACCTTC. Translation gives CASSLGTETGYTF.

This sequence joins TRBV27 and TRBJ2-6; the match to TRBD1 covers 11 bases. In germline, CDR1 is MNHEY, CDR2 SMNVEV (reference sequence). The CDR3 has 17 residues. Trimming at V came to 5 bases and at J to 2 bases, leaving 5 bases not matched to a gene. Here the CDR3 DNA reads TGTGCCAGCAGTCTCTGGGGACAGGGGGCTGGGGCCAACGTCCTGACTTTC. This translates into CASSLWGQGAGANVLTF.

The V gene is TRBV30, the J gene TRBJ1-1, with D perhaps matching TRBD1 (5 bases). This CDR3 region has 14 residues. V dropped 1 base and J dropped 1 base, with 10 bases sitting between them. Germline assignment: CDR1 GTSNPN and CDR2 SVGIG (reference sequence). CDR3: CAWSAYQGNTEAFF. As DNA, the CDR3 is TGTGCCTGGAGTGCTTATCAGGGGAACACTGAAGCTTTCTTT.

The CDR3 DNA follows: TGTGCCAGCAGTAAATCGGGACTAGCTGGGGAGACCCAGTACTTC. Its translation: CASSKSGLAGETQYF. V gene TRBV6-5 combines with J gene TRBJ2-5, with 9 nucleotides matching TRBD2. Germline loops: CDR1 MNHEY, CDR2 SVGAGI. CDR3 length: 15 residues. J was trimmed by 5 bases and V by 5 bases; bases with no gene match: 9.

The chain is built from TRBV7-2 and TRBJ2-1; D unresolved. With 1 base removed from V and 6 bases from J, the gap between germline ends came to 10 bases. The CDR3 has 14 residues. Per germline, CDR1 SGHTA and CDR2 FQGNSA. The CDR3 loop reads CASSLGSSANEQFF. CDR3 DNA: TGTGCCAGCAGCTTAGGTAGCTCCGCCAATGAGCAGTTCTTC.

The chain couples TRBV7-2 to TRBJ1-2, with D possibly matching TRBD1 (5 bases). The germline V gene encodes CDR1 SGHTA and CDR2 FQGNSA. The V end was cut by 5 bases, the J end by 5 bases, with 15 bases between. The CDR3 contains 14 residues. The CDR3 DNA reads TGTGCCAGCAGCCCGTTGGGGGGTGGATATGGCTACACCTTC. Translated, it gives CASSPLGGGYGYTF.

The chain recombines TRBV18 with TRBJ1-1, with TRBD1 matching 8 bases. V was pared by 3 bases and J by 0 bases, with 6 bases of the junction left unmatched. The CDR3 loop spans 16 amino acids. CDR1 KGHSH and CDR2 LQKENI come from the germline V gene. The CDR3, as DNA: TGTGCCAGCTCACCCCCCCCGGACAGGGTGAACACTGAAGCTTTCTTT. Translating it yields CASSPPPDRVNTEAFF.

The chain links TRBV28 to TRBJ2-1; 7 bases are a match to TRBD2. V gave up 4 bases and J gave up 8 bases; unmatched junction bases: 8. Germline assignment: CDR1 MDHEN and CDR2 SYDVKM. CDR3 length equals 14 residues. CDR3 sequence (DNA): TGTGCCAGCAGTTCGCGGGAGCTTTGGGATGAGCAGTTCTTC. Its translation is CASSSRELWDEQFF. Based on the CDR3 plus reference TRBV28 and TRBJ2-1, the full variable domain is DVKVTQSSRYLVKRTGEKVFLECVQDMDHENMFWYRQDPGLGLRLIYFSYDVKMKEKGDIPEGYSVSREKKERFSLILESASTNQTSMYLCASSSRELWDEQFFGPGTRLTVL.

The genes are TRBV5-1 and TRBJ2-7; TRBD1 agrees at 10 bases. Germline CDR1 SGHRS, CDR2 YFSETQ. The CDR3 sequence is 15 residues long. Losses at the gene ends were 4 bases for V and 2 bases for J; bases not matched to a gene: 6. The CDR3 bases are TGCGCCAGCAGCAACAGGACAGGGGGACCCTACGAGCAGTACTTC. This translates into CASSNRTGGPYEQYF.

This clone was observed a few times. The chain links TRBV20-1 to TRBJ2-7, with D tentatively TRBD1 (6 bases). The CDR3 runs to 11 residues. Germline V gene sequence: CDR1 DFQATT, CDR2 SNEGSKA (reference sequence). V gave up 3 bases and J gave up 7 bases, with 10 bases separating them. The CDR3: CSARTGWEQYF. CDR3 nucleotide sequence: TGCAGTGCTAGGACAGGCTGGGAGCAGTACTTC.

This clone came up a few times. The CDR3 DNA is TGTGCCAGCAGCTTAGGTGGGACAGGGGGTCATGGCTACACCTTC. Protein product: CASSLGGTGGHGYTF. The chain has TRBV7-8 and TRBJ1-2; TRBD1 agrees at 11 bases. The trim removed 1 base at V and 6 bases at J, leaving 4 bases unmatched. Germline V gives CDR1 SGHVS, CDR2 FQNEAQ. This CDR3 is built from 15 residues.

The chain recombines TRBV7-3 with TRBJ1-5; D remains ambiguous. Germline assignment: CDR1 SGHTA and CDR2 FQGTGA. CDR3 length: 13 amino acids. V lost 6 bases and J lost 6, with 12 bases in between. This CDR3 reads CASSSDGIQPQHF. CDR3 in DNA: TGTGCCAGCAGTTCAGACGGGATTCAGCCCCAGCATTTT.

The V and J genes are TRBV9 and TRBJ2-3; 10 nucleotides agree with TRBD1. The length of the CDR3 is 16 residues. Germline assignment: CDR1 SGDLS and CDR2 YYNGEE. V shed 3 bases, J shed 0 bases, and the junction held 4 bases outside the gene matches. The CDR3 DNA reads TGTGCCAGCAGCGGGGACAGGGGTCTAAGCACAGATACGCAGTATTTT. Translation gives CASSGDRGLSTDTQYF.

This rearrangement joins TRBV12-2 to TRBJ2-7; the tabulated D call, TRBD1, remains unverified against the DNA. TRBV12-2 is recorded as a pseudogene. This CDR3 has 14 residues. The CDR3 bases are TGTGCAAGTCTAACCCAGGATCTCTCCTACGAGCAGTACTTC. Translation: CASLTQDLSYEQYF.

The rearrangement uses TRBV19 and TRBJ2-7; 9 bases fit TRBD2. Germline loops: CDR1 LNHDA, CDR2 SQIVND (reference sequence). The CDR3 runs to 14 residues. V was clipped by 3 bases and J by 2 bases; unmatched bases: 2. In DNA form, the CDR3 reads TGTGCCAGTAGTATGACTAGCGGAACCTACGAGCAGTACTTC. This translates into CASSMTSGTYEQYF.

The chain couples TRBV5-1 to TRBJ1-4; tentatively, D is TRBD1 (6 bases). The CDR3 covers 15 residues. V lost 4 bases and J lost 0, with 10 bases in between. CDR1 and CDR2 from the germline V gene are SGHRS and YFSETQ. The CDR3 DNA is TGCGCCAGCAGCAAGGACAGATCAACTAATGAAAAACTGTTTTTT. Translation: CASSKDRSTNEKLFF. The entire variable domain, with the rest obtained from reference TRBV5-1 and TRBJ1-4, is as follows: KAGVTQTPRYLIKTRGQQVTLSCSPISGHRSVSWYQQTPGQGLQFLFEYFSETQRNKGNFPGRFSGRQFSNSRSEMNVSTLELGDSALYLCASSKDRSTNEKLFFGSGTQLSVL.

The gene calls are TRBV11-3 and TRBJ1-4; TRBD1 agrees at 9 bases. Germline V gene sequence: CDR1 SGHNT, CDR2 YENEEA. The trim removed 5 bases at V and 2 bases at J, leaving 3 bases unmatched. The CDR3 runs 15 residues. The CDR3 sequence: CASSQDRGTNEKLFF. The CDR3 DNA sequence: TGTGCCAGCAGCCAGGACAGGGGTACTAATGAAAAACTGTTTTTT. The full variable domain, in which reference TRBV11-3 and TRBJ1-4 provide the parts outside the CDR3, is EAGVVQSPRYKIIEKKQPVAFWCNPISGHNTLYWYLQNLGQGPELLIRYENEEAVDDSQLPKDRFSAERLKGVDSTLKIQPAELGDSAVYLCASSQDRGTNEKLFFGSGTQLSVL.

The chain combines TRBV4-2 with TRBJ2-5; TRBD2 might be the D (6 bases). Germline CDR1 reads LGHNA; CDR2 reads YNFKEQ. Trimming pared 0 bases from V and 4 bases from J, leaving 21 bases between. There are 18 residues in the CDR3. The CDR3 DNA sequence: TGTGCCAGCAGCCAAGATCCGCCGTCCGAGACTAGTTCAGAGACCCAGTACTTC. Translated, it gives CASSQDPPSETSSETQYF.